The next 3 T cell receptor beta chains were all read from a single sample in a study of T-cell memory formation after mild COVID-19. TCRdb ran MiXCR on the 5' RACE reads and lists one entry per CDR3 protein. In the table there are a few hundred thousand distinct CDR3 sequences, 20% to 25% of which are singletons. Sequencing input: PBMCs or a T cell subset sorted from them (not recorded which). These receptor sequences come from a man aged 18 to 29 who had mild COVID-19 (a few samples of this study predate the infection). Cell type and time point are not known.

This clonotype was seen a handful of times. The chain carries TRBV27 and TRBJ2-3, with D perhaps TRBD2 (6 bases). Germline lookup yields CDR1 MNHEY and CDR2 SMNVEV (reference sequence). CDR3 length: 18 amino acids. The V and J ends lost 4 bases and 4 bases respectively, with 24 bases between them. In DNA, the CDR3 is TGTGCCAGCAGTTCGTACGCCTGGCGAGCGGGCGTCTCAGATACGCAGTATTTT. This encodes CASSSYAWRAGVSDTQYF.

This clonotype was counted many times. This chain links TRBV2 with TRBJ2-2, with 11 bases fitting TRBD1. The CDR3 is 15 residues long. Trimming at V came to 10 bases and at J to 5 bases, leaving 9 bases not matched to a gene. Germline CDR1 is SNHLY and CDR2 is FYNNEI. The CDR3 spells CATWAGQGGTGELFF. In DNA form, the CDR3 reads TGTGCCACCTGGGCGGGACAGGGGGGGACCGGGGAGCTGTTTTTT.

The chain couples TRBV5-1 to TRBJ2-3; no clear D. CDR1 and CDR2 (germline): SGHRS, YFSETQ. This CDR3 is 16 amino acids long. V was trimmed by 0 bases and J by 3 bases, leaving 14 bases between them. The CDR3 region has the DNA TGCGCCAGCAGCTTGGCGTGGCGACTGGAAACAGATACGCAGTATTTT. Translated, it gives CASSLAWRLETDTQYF.